This T cell receptor (beta chain) was sequenced for a study of human T cells and chemical hapten exposure. Study-wide results and limits: Expanded TCR sets contained significantly more large CDR3 similarity clusters than controls.

About this clonotype itself: What it binds is unknown.

Each CDR3 protein gets one entry after TCRdb re-called the RACE reads with MiXCR. Of some 250,000 distinct CDR3 sequences listed, around 7.3% were seen once; the top ten hold roughly 1.2%. Documented time point: pre-sensitization, week 0. Treatment meaning: therapeutic diphenylcyclopropenone sensitization with weekly scalp DPC. This CDR3 has 15 amino acids. CDR1 and CDR2 from the germline V gene are KGHSH and LQKENI. The germline V and J ends were trimmed by 2 bases and 9 bases, with 14 bases remaining between them. The V gene is TRBV18, the J gene TRBJ1-6; the D is unclear. This TCR was sampled from a young man with alopecia areata. Some clones in this sample may be carry-over from other donors' samples. Source: whole blood, taken in connection with sensitization to the hapten diphenylcyclopropenone (DPC). CDR3 coding DNA: TGTGCCAGCTCACCAAGCCCTATGAGGGCTTCACCCCTCCACTTT. Protein sequence: CASSPSPMRASPLHF. The whole variable domain, remainder taken from reference TRBV18 and TRBJ1-6, is NAGVMQNPRHLVRRRGQEARLRCSPMKGHSHVYWYRQLPEEGLKFMVYLQKENIIDESGMPKERFSAEFPKEGPSILRIQQVVRGDSAAYFCASSPSPMRASPLHFGNGTRLTVT.